This TCR beta chain is from a study of human T cells and chemical hapten exposure. In the study overall: Variation in per-sample TCR yields came mainly from small pooled library volume differences. Study findings and constraints: No change in TCRs above 1 in 1000 frequency was produced by DPC sensitization.

Time point indicated: patch test 1, 2 weeks after DPC sensitization. Treatment given: therapeutic diphenylcyclopropenone sensitization with weekly scalp DPC. From whole blood left unfractionated, total RNA was extracted. What the library attached to individual cDNA molecules were unique molecular identifiers. Using its own MiXCR run on the RACE reads, TCRdb lists one record per CDR3 protein. The data contain 150,000 to 200,000 distinct CDR3 sequences, 13% to 15% of them seen just once; the ten biggest clones take up less than 2%. This clonotype was counted a few times. As yet, its antigen is unknown. The TCR sequence derives from a woman between 25 and 40 years old with alopecia areata. Some clones in this sample may be carry-over from other donors' samples. The source was whole blood, collected in connection with sensitization to the hapten diphenylcyclopropenone (DPC).

CDR3 in DNA: TGTGCCAGCAGTCCACAGGGGATCACTGAAGCTTTCTTT. This sequence encodes CASSPQGITEAFF. The V gene is TRBV12-3 or TRBV12-4, the J gene TRBJ1-1; TRBD1 agrees at 7 bases. CDR3 length: 13 amino acids. The J segment lost 4 bases and the V segment lost 5 bases, leaving 4 bases of the junction unmatched.